The 9 T cell receptor beta chains below all came from one sample that was sequenced in a study of blood T cell repertoires in COVID-19. Libraries were prepared by immunoSEQ multiplex PCR; TCRdb keeps only in-frame clonotypes and omits some of them. This sample yields about 77,000 clones, of which around 88% are seen a single time; around 7.3% belongs to the top ten. The sequencing sample was made of peripheral blood. These receptors all stem from a woman older than 75 with acute or convalescent COVID-19.

The chain couples TRBV18 to TRBJ2-2; D is perhaps TRBD1 (6 bases). Per germline, CDR1 KGHSH and CDR2 LQKENI. The CDR3 runs to 16 residues. V lost 3 bases and J 6 bases, leaving 17 bases between the germline ends. The CDR3 bases are TGTGCCAGCTCACCGGGTGCCGGACAGTGGGCCGGGGAGCTGTTTTTT. Protein product: CASSPGAGQWAGELFF.

The CDR3 spells CASSLQGDNQPQHF. For the CDR3, the DNA is TGCGCCAGCAGCTTACAGGGGGACAATCAGCCCCAGCATTTT. The J gene is TRBJ1-5, the V gene TRBV5-1; TRBD1 matches 8 bases. V dropped 2 bases and J dropped 3; count of bases not matched to a gene: 1. CDR3 length: 14 amino acids. The germline gives CDR1 SGHRS, CDR2 YFSETQ.

This clone has just one count. V and J are TRBV10-3 and TRBJ2-3; TRBD2 aligns across 9 bases. Germline values: CDR1 ENHRY, CDR2 SYGVKD. This CDR3 is built from 14 residues. Trimming took 6 bases from V and 6 from J; bases not matched to a gene: 7. The CDR3 here is CAIRGGGAGDTQYF. The CDR3 DNA reads as TGTGCCATCAGAGGCGGGGGGGCAGGGGATACGCAGTATTTT.

The CDR3 DNA sequence: TGTGCCAGCAGCGCGCGCCAGGGGGACACTGAAGCTTTCTTT. Its protein product is CASSARQGDTEAFF. The gene calls are TRBV9 and TRBJ1-1; 7 positions match TRBD1. The CDR3 spans 14 residues. Per germline, CDR1 SGDLS and CDR2 YYNGEE. V lost 3 bases and J lost 3; bases outside the gene matches: 5.

This clone was observed a few times. The CDR3 DNA reads as TGTGCCAGTCGAGACAGGGGGCCTGAAGCTTTCTTT. Translation gives CASRDRGPEAFF. V usage is TRBV27 and J usage is TRBJ1-1; 10 bases fit TRBD1. Unmatched junction bases numbered 4, after V lost 9 bases and J lost 6 bases. Per the germline V gene, CDR1 is MNHEY and CDR2 is SMNVEV (reference sequence). This CDR3 comprises 12 residues.

CDR3: CASSSPPDRVRNEQFF. DNA of the CDR3: TGTGCCAGCAGTTCCCCCCCCGACAGGGTGAGGAATGAGCAGTTCTTC. This sequence joins TRBV6-5 and TRBJ2-1; 7 bases agree with TRBD1. CDR3 length: 16 residues. V was pared by 4 bases and J by 7 bases, with 13 bases of the junction left unmatched. Germline V gene lookup returns CDR1 MNHEY and CDR2 SVGAGI.

The V gene is TRBV29-1, the J gene TRBJ1-5; unclear D gene. V lost 4 bases, J lost 4 bases, and 8 bases lay in between. Germline V lookup: CDR1 SQVTM, CDR2 ANQGSEA. The CDR3 contains 12 residues. CDR3 loop: CSVGGLNQPQHF. CDR3 DNA: TGCAGCGTTGGAGGGTTGAATCAGCCCCAGCATTTT.

The chain combines TRBV3-1 (or the pseudogene TRBV3-2) with TRBJ1-1; maybe TRBD1 (5 bases). This CDR3 is built from 13 residues. V shed 2 bases and J shed 3 bases, with 7 bases lying between them. Germline V gene lookup returns CDR1 LGHDT and CDR2 YNNKEL (reference sequence). Here the CDR3 DNA reads TGTGCCAGCAGCCAACCGGGGGACACTGAAGCTTTCTTT. This sequence encodes CASSQPGDTEAFF.

In this sample, this clone turned up once. The V gene is TRBV11-3, the J gene TRBJ2-3; 9 positions agree with TRBD2. The CDR3 has 19 amino acids. Germline loops: CDR1 SGHNT, CDR2 YENEEA. J lost 6 bases, V lost 2 bases, and 18 bases had no gene match. Here the CDR3 reads CASSLRRGGGGWGTDTQYF. The CDR3 region has the DNA TGTGCCAGCAGCTTACGGCGGGGGGGCGGAGGCTGGGGAACTGATACGCAGTATTTT.